The present T cell receptor beta chain was sequenced within a study of cytomegalovirus exposure and HLA in healthy donors. Looked up from germline, CDR1 is SGHKS and CDR2 is YYEKEE (reference sequence). This CDR3 has 18 residues. V shed 3 bases and J 1 base; nucleotides not matched to a gene: 8. The data were produced by immunoSEQ multiplex PCR, yet TCRdb's version contains in-frame clones alone and is incomplete. This table holds 60,000 or so clones, around 94% found once. Study-level points and caveats: Researchers counted roughly 150 TCR beta chains as cytomegalovirus-associated. The finding came from a later analysis; first-cohort TCR clusters tended to co-occur in the 130 or so validation repertoires.

On this clone: Its antigen is still unknown.

The chain uses TRBV5-5 and TRBJ2-3; 13 nucleotides match TRBD2. The sequence came from a man aged 18 to 30 in good health and CMV-seronegative. The sample consisted of PBMCs. Here the CDR3 reads CASSSPTSGRFGTDTQYF. The CDR3 DNA reads as TGTGCCAGCAGCTCACCGACTAGCGGGAGGTTCGGCACAGATACGCAGTATTTT.